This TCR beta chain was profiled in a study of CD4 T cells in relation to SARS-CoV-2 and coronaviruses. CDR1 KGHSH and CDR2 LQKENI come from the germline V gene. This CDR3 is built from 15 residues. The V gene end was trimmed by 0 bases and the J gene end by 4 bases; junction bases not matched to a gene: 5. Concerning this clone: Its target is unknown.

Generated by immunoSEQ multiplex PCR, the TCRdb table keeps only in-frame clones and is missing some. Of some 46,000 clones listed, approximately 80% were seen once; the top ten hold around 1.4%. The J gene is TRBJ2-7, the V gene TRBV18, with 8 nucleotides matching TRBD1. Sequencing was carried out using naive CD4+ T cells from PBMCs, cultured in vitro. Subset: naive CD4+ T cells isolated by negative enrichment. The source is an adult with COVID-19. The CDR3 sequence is CASSPPRTGTYEQYF. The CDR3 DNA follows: TGTGCCAGCTCACCACCGAGGACAGGGACATACGAGCAGTACTTC.